This T cell receptor (beta chain) was found in a study of cytomegalovirus exposure and HLA in healthy donors. Broader study findings: Later genetic work tied a missense DCLRE1C variant to beta-chain V and J trimming. In an earlier analysis, about 87% or about 30%: the productive usage of most TCR beta V segments.

With 60 Vbeta and 13 Jbeta primers, the PCR was carried out. Profiling relied on immunoSEQ multiplex PCR, and the TCRdb table lists in-frame clones only, not all of them. The repertoire table contains 130,000 or so clones. In regard to this clone: Its antigen is not known.

Germline V gene lookup returns CDR1 SGHTA and CDR2 FQGNSA. With V trimmed by 5 bases and J by 8 bases, 2 bases remained unmatched. The CDR3 has 14 amino acids. The chain uses TRBV7-2 and TRBJ1-6, with TRBD1 matching over 11 bases. Material for sequencing was PBMCs. The receptor's source is a man between 18 and 35 years old in good health and CMV-seronegative. The CDR3 loop is CASSTGQGDSPLHF. The CDR3 nucleotides read TGTGCCAGCAGCACGGGACAGGGGGATTCACCCCTCCACTTT.